This entry features one TCR beta chain sequence. Its target antigen remains unknown. Base qualities are not recorded, but no much larger clone differs from it by a single base. V and J are trimmed by 4 bases and 4 bases, and the gene matches miss 9 bases of the junction. The germline V gene provides CDR1 SGDLS and CDR2 YYNGEE. The CDR3 spans 16 residues, from the cysteine through the phenylalanine. Only the CDR3 portion is preserved as DNA: 48 bases, with reading frame beginning at the first base. The data originate from a study of blood T cell repertoires in COVID-19 (dated by TCRdb to about 2020). For the wider study: Samples covering the acute and convalescent phases of COVID-19 were provided by collaborators in the United States, Italy and Spain. A freely available public database, intended as a resource for researchers studying the immune response to SARS-CoV-2, is where the repertoires were released. Where HLA class I and class II types were available, the types were taken from metadata supplied by the sample provider, not from assay-based typing. The samples were drawn from two sources: the first 160 participants of the ongoing ImmuneRACE study, and fewer than 1,500 subjects contributed by 6 global collaborators. Sample metadata almost always included a de-identified subject ID, COVID-19 status, age in years and sex. The material from the prospective study consisted of cDNA or gDNA derived from T cells, B-cell-depleted T cells, or PBMCs. Deeply sampled blood TCRbeta repertoires from subjects exposed to, actively infected with, or recovered from COVID-19 were included in the dataset.

Participants in the prospective study were enrolled through a virtual design, were aged roughly 18 to 100 years, and lived in fewer than 30 United States geographic areas. Cohort assignment in the prospective study relied on participant-reported clinical history from a screening survey and a study questionnaire. ImmuneRACE Cohort 3 recovered participants were defined by two consecutive negative NP/OP PCR tests, healthcare professional clearance, or symptom resolution. Mobile phlebotomists in the prospective study collected whole blood, serum and a nasopharyngeal or oropharyngeal swab from every participant. Over a roughly 2-month period, participants in the prospective study had the option of providing additional blood draws and questionnaires. Before DNA extraction, prospective study blood samples were shipped either frozen or at room temperature. TCRbeta CDR3 regions were amplified from genomic DNA using the immunoSEQ Assay, a bias-controlled multiplex PCR. Processing in the source paper ran as follows. Nucleated cell counts per sample were estimated from amplification of reference gene primers within the assay. Sequence reads were collapsed and filtered to measure the absolute abundance of every unique TCRbeta CDR3 rearrangement. Productive Simpson clonality was computed per sample as the square root of Simpson's diversity index over productive rearrangements. TCRdb provides this immuneACCESS table in a form limited to in-frame rearrangements. Some clones are lacking; in checked studies, under half of them reflect an unresolved V gene, and why the rest are absent is not known. V and J calls and clone size are given by that table; D and trimming were obtained from the DNA. A total of under 200,000 clones appear in this sample, approximately 88% of them only once. Approximately 8% of the sample is in the top ten clones.

Study-level results and caveats: The amount of clinical and demographic metadata varied by source and participant and was provided uncurated.

Sequencing was carried out using PBMCs or T cells enriched from blood (not recorded which). Here the chain combines TRBV9 and TRBJ2-1, with 9 bases aligning to TRBD2. This TCR was recovered from a woman younger than 35 who had recovered from COVID-19. The nucleotide sequence reads as follows: TGTGCCAGCAGCCTCAATAGCGGGGGCCCTTACAATGAGCAGTTCTTC. This encodes CASSLNSGGPYNEQFF.